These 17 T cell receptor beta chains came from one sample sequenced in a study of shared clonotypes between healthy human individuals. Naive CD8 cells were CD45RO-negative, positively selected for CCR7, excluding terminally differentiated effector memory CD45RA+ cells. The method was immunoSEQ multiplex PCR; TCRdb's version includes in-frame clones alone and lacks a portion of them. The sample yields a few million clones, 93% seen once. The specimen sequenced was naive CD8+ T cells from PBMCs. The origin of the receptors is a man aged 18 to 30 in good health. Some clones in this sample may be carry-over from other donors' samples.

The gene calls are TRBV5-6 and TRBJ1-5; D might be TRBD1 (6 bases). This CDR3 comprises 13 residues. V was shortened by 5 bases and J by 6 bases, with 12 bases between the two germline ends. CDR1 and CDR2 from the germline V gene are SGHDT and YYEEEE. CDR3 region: CASSRGAGQPQHF. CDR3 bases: TGTGCCAGCAGTCGGGGGGCGGGTCAGCCCCAGCATTTT.

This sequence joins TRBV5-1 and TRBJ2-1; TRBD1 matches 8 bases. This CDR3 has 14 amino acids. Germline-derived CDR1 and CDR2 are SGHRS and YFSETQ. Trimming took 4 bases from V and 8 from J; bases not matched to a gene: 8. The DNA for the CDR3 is TGCGCCAGCAGCCGGACAGGGAACTCTTATGAGCAGTTCTTC. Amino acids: CASSRTGNSYEQFF.

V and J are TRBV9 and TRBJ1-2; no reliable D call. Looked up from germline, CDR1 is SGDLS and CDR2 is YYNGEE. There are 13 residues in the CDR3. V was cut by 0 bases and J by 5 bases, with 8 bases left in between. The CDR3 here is CASSVVEGYGYTF. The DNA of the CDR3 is TGTGCCAGCAGCGTAGTCGAAGGGTATGGCTACACCTTC.

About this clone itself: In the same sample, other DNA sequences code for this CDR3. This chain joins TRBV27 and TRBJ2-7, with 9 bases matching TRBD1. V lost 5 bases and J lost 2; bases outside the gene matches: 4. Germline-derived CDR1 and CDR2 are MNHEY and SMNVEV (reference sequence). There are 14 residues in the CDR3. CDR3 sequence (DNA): TGTGCCAGCAGTCTGGACAGGGGCACCTACGAGCAGTACTTC. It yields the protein CASSLDRGTYEQYF.

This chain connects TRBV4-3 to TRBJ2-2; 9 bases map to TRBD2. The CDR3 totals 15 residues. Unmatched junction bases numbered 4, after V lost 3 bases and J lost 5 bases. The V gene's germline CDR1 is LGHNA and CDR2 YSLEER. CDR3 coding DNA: TGCGCCAGCAGCCATAGTACTAGCGGGACCGGGGAGCTGTTTTTT. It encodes CASSHSTSGTGELFF.

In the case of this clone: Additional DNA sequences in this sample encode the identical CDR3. CDR3 bases: TGTGCCAGCAGCTTGGGGACAGGGGCCTACGAGCAGTACTTC. This gives the protein CASSLGTGAYEQYF. This chain uses TRBV7-9 with TRBJ2-7; 10 positions match TRBD1. The CDR3 has 14 residues. V shed 3 bases and J 2 bases; nucleotides not matched to a gene: 1. Per germline, CDR1 SEHNR and CDR2 FQNEAQ (reference sequence). Filled out from reference TRBV7-9 and TRBJ2-7, the complete variable domain reads DTGVSQNPRHKITKRGQNVTFRCDPISEHNRLYWYRQTLGQGPEFLTYFQNEAQLEKSRLLSDRFSAERPKGSFSTLEIQRTEQGDSAMYLCASSLGTGAYEQYFGPGTRLTVT.

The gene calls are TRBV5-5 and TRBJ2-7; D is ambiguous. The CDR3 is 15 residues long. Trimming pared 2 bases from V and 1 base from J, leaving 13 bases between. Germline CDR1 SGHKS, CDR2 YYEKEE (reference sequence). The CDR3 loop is CASSLKGGRSYEQYF. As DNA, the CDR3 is TGTGCCAGCAGCTTAAAGGGTGGTCGGTCCTACGAGCAGTACTTC. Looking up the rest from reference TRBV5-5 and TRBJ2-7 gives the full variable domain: DAGVTQSPTHLIKTRGQQVTLRCSPISGHKSVSWYQQVLGQGPQFIFQYYEKEERGRGNFPDRFSARQFPNYSSELNVNALLLGDSALYLCASSLKGGRSYEQYFGPGTRLTVT.

CDR3 sequence reads: CASSAGGSRTDTQYF. CDR3 coding DNA: TGTGCCAGCAGCGCGGGGGGGTCCCGCACAGATACGCAGTATTTT. The chain links TRBV11-1 to TRBJ2-3; 9 bases align to TRBD2. The junction had 4 bases not matched to a gene; V was cut back by 5 bases and J by 1 base. This CDR3 has 15 amino acids. The germline gives CDR1 SGHAT, CDR2 FQDESV (reference sequence).

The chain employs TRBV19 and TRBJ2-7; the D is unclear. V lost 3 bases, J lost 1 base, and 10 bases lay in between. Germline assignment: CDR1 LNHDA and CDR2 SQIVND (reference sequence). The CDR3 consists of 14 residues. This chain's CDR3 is CASSILISSYEQYF. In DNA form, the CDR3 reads TGTGCCAGTAGTATCCTAATCTCGTCCTACGAGCAGTACTTC.

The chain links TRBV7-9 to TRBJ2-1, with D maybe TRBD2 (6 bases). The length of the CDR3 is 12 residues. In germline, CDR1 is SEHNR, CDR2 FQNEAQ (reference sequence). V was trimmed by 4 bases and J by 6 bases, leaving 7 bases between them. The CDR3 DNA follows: TGTGCCAGCAGCTCGGGGGTCAATGAGCAGTTCTTC. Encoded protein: CASSSGVNEQFF.

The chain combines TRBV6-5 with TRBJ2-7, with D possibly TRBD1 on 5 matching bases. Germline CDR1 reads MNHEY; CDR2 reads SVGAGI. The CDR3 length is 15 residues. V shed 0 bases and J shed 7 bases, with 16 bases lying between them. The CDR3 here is CASSYSRVPNVEQYF. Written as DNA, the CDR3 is TGTGCCAGCAGTTACTCCAGGGTGCCAAATGTAGAGCAGTACTTC.

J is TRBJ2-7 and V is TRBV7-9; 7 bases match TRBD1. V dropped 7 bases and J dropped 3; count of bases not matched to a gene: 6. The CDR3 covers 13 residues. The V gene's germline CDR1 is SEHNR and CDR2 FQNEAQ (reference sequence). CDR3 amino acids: CASTPGTVYEQYF. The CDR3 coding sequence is TGTGCCAGCACCCCAGGGACAGTCTACGAGCAGTACTTC.

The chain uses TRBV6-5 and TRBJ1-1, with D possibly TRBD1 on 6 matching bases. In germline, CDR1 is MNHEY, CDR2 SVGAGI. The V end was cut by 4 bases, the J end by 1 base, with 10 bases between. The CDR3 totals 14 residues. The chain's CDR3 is CASSFQQGNTEAFF. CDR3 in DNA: TGTGCCAGCAGTTTTCAACAGGGGAACACTGAAGCTTTCTTT.

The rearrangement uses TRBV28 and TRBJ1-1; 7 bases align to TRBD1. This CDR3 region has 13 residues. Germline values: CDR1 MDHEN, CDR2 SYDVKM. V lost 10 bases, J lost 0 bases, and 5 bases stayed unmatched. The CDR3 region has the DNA TGTGCCACCTCGGACAGGATGAACACTGAAGCTTTCTTT. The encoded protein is CATSDRMNTEAFF.

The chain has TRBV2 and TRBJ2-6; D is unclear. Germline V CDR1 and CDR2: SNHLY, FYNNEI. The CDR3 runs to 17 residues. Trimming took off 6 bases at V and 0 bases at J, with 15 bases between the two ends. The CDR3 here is CASRSPRASSGANVLTF. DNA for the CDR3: TGTGCCAGCAGGAGCCCAAGGGCTTCCTCTGGGGCCAACGTCCTGACTTTC.

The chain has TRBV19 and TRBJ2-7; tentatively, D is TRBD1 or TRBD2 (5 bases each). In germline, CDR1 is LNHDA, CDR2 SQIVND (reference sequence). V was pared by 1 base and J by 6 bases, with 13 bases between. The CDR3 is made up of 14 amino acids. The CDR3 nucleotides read TGTGCCAGTAGTATAGGCCTTCATGGGGGCGAGCAGTACTTC. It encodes CASSIGLHGGEQYF.

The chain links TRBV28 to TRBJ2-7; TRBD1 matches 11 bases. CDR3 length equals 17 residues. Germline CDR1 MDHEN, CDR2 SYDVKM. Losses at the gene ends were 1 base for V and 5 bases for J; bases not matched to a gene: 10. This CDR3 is CASSLFTPGQGGDEQYF. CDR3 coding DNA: TGTGCCAGCAGTTTATTCACCCCGGGACAGGGGGGCGACGAGCAGTACTTC.